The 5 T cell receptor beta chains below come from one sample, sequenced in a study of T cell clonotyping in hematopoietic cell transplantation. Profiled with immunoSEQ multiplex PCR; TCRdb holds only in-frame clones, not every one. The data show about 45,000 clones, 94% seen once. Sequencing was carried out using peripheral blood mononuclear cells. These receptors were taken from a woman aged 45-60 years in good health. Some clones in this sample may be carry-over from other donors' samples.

DNA for the CDR3: TGTGCCATCAGGGTTAGCGGGGGGCCCTCTTCTAGCACAGATACGCAGTATTTT. This encodes CAIRVSGGPSSSTDTQYF. V and J are TRBV10-3 and TRBJ2-3, with 10 nucleotides matching TRBD2. CDR3 length: 18 residues. Losses at the gene ends were 6 bases for V and 0 bases for J; bases not matched to a gene: 12. In germline, CDR1 is ENHRY, CDR2 SYGVKD.

CDR3 coding DNA: TGTGCCAGCAGCTTGGGCGGCAGGGGAAACGAAAAACTGTTTTTT. Its translation is CASSLGGRGNEKLFF. The V gene is TRBV5-4, the J gene TRBJ1-4; D is possibly TRBD1 (6 bases). Germline CDR1 SGHNT, CDR2 YYREEE (reference sequence). V was trimmed by 0 bases and J by 8 bases, leaving 14 bases between them. The CDR3 covers 15 residues.

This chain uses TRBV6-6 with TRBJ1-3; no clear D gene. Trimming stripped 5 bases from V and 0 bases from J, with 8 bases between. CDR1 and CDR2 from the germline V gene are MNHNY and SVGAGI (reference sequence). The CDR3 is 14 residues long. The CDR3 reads CASSRGVSGNTIYF. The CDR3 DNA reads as TGTGCCAGCAGTCGAGGCGTCTCTGGAAACACCATATATTTT.

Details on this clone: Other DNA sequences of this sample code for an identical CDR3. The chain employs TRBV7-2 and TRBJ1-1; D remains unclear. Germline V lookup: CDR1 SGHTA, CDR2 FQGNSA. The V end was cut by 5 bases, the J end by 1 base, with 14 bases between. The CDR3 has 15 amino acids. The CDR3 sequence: CASSLGGGGNTEAFF. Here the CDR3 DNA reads TGTGCCAGCAGCCTGGGTGGAGGAGGGAACACTGAAGCTTTCTTT.

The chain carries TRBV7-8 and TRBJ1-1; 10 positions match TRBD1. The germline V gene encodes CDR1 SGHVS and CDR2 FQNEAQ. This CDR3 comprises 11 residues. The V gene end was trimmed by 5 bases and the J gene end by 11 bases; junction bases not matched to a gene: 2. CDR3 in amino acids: CASSLDRGAFF. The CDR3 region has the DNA TGTGCCAGCAGCCTGGACAGGGGGGCTTTCTTT.